This T cell receptor beta chain was profiled in a study of OX40 agonist ivuxolimab in advanced cancers. Repertoires were generated with immunoSEQ multiplex PCR, while TCRdb's copy carries only in-frame clones and drops some. Counted here are roughly 74,000 clones, 92% occurring once; the ten biggest clones make up 6.5% to 9.5%. The CDR3 loop spans 16 amino acids. Per germline, CDR1 MNHEY and CDR2 SMNVEV (reference sequence). J was trimmed by 3 bases and V by 4 bases; bases with no gene match: 7. The rearrangement links TRBV27 to TRBJ2-7, with TRBD2 matching over 12 bases. This TCR was recovered from an adult with an advanced solid tumor such as melanoma, head and neck, liver or kidney cancer. The sample consisted of CD4+ or CD8+ T cells sorted from blood, taken in a trial of the OX40 agonist ivuxolimab. The CDR3 spells CASSYPTSGGIYEQYF. The CDR3 DNA is TGTGCCAGCAGTTACCCGACTAGCGGGGGCATCTACGAGCAGTACTTC.